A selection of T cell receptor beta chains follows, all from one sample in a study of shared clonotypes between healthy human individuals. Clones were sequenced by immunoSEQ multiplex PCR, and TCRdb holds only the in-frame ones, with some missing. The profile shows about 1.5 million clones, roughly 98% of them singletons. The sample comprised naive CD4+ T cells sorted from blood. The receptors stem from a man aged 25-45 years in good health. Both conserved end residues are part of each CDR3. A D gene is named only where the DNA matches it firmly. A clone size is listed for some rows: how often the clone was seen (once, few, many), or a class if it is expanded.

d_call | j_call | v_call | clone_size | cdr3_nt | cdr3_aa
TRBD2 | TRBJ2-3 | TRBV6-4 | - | TGTGCCAGCAGCCCTAGCGGGAGTTACACAGATACGCAGTATTTT | CASSPSGSYTDTQYF
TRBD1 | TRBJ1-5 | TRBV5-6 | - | TGTGCCAGCAGCTTGGAGGGGGCGGGGCAGCCCCAGCATTTT | CASSLEGAGQPQHF
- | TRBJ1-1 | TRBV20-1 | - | TGCAGTGCCACCTCAGGAGGCGAAGCTTTCTTT | CSATSGGEAFF
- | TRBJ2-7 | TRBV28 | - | TGTGCCAGCATTGGAAGTGGCGAGCAGTACTTC | CASIGSGEQYF
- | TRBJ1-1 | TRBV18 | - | TGTGCCAGCTCACGACTGCAGGCCCCTGACACTGAAGCTTTCTTT | CASSRLQAPDTEAFF
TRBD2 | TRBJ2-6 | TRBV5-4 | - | TGTGCCAGCAGCCCCCGATCGGTGACTAGCGGTTCTGGGGCCAACGTCCTGACTTTC | CASSPRSVTSGSGANVLTF
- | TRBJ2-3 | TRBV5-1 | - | TGCGCCAGCAGCTTGGGGGTTGGGCACAGCACAGATACGCAGTATTTT | CASSLGVGHSTDTQYF
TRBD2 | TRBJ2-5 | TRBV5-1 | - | TGCGCCAGCAGCTTGGGAAGACTAGCGGGAGGACGTGACGAGACCCAGTACTTC | CASSLGRLAGGRDETQYF
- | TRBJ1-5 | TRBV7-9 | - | TGTGCCAGCAGCTTAGACCGGGACGGCCTACGGCCCCAGCATTTT | CASSLDRDGLRPQHF
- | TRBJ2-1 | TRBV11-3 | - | TGTGCCAGCAGCTCGAGCGGAGAGGGGTGGGGTGAGCAGTTCTTC | CASSSSGEGWGEQFF
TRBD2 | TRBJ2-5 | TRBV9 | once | TGTGCCAGCAGCGTAGCTCCCGGACTAGCGGGAGGGTATCAAGAGACCCAGTACTTC | CASSVAPGLAGGYQETQYF
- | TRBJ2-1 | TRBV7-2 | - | TGTGCCAGCAGCTTAGTAGCTCCCCCCCCTAAAAATGAGCAGTTCTTC | CASSLVAPPPKNEQFF
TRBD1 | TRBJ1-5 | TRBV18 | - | TGTGCCAGCTCACCCGGGACAGGGAGGAATAGCAATCAGCCCCAGCATTTT | CASSPGTGRNSNQPQHF
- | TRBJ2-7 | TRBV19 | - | TGTGCCAGTAGCTCCCTGGGGCCCACCTACGAGCAGTACTTC | CASSSLGPTYEQYF
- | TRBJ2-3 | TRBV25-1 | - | TGTGCCAGCAACAGGGGGGGTACGCAGTATTTT | CASNRGGTQYF
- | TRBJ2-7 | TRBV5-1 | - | TGCGCCAGCAGCGTGGGAGGGGGCAACGAGCAGTACTTC | CASSVGGGNEQYF
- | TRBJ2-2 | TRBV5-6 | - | TGTGCCAGCAGCCTACTCCTCCTAGCGACAGACACCGGGGAGCTGTTTTTT | CASSLLLLATDTGELFF
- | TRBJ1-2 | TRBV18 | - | TGTGCCAGCTCACCAGAAGGGGTCTATGGCTACACCTTC | CASSPEGVYGYTF
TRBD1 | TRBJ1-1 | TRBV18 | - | TGTGCCAGCTCACCATATGGACAGGAGAACACTGAAGCTTTCTTT | CASSPYGQENTEAFF
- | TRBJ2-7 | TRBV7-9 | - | TGTGCCAGCAGCTTACTCAGCGGAGCATACGAGCAGTACTTC | CASSLLSGAYEQYF
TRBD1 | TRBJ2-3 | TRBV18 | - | TGTGCCAGCTCGCCGACAGGGTTTGAGGCAGATACGCAGTATTTT | CASSPTGFEADTQYF
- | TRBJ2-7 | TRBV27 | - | TGTGCCAGCAGCCAATCGTTTATTTCCACCTACGAGCAGTACTTC | CASSQSFISTYEQYF
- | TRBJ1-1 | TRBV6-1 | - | TGTGCCAGCAGTCAGGAACGTAGAACTGAAGCTTTCTTT | CASSQERRTEAFF
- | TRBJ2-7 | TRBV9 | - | TGTGCCAGCAGCCCCCGAGTAGGCGAGCAGTACTTC | CASSPRVGEQYF
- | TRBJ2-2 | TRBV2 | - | TGTGCCACCACGGTGGGGCACGGGGAGCTGTTTTTT | CATTVGHGELFF
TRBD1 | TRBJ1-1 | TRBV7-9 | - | TGTGCCAGCACCGTGGACAGGGCGAACGGAATGAACACTGAAGCTTTCTTT | CASTVDRANGMNTEAFF
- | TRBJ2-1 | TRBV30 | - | TGTGCCTGGAGTGTAAGTCCTGATGAGCAGTTCTTC | CAWSVSPDEQFF
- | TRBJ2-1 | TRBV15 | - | TGTGCCACCAGCAGAGGCTTGGCATACAATGAGCAGTTCTTC | CATSRGLAYNEQFF
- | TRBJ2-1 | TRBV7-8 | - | TGTGCCAGCAGCCCCGAATTTGGCTCCAATGAGGGGCAGTTCTTC | CASSPEFGSNEGQFF
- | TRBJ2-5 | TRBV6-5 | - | TGTGCCAGCAGTTATAGGGAGACCCAGTACTTC | CASSYRETQYF
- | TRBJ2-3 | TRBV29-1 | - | TGCAGCGCCCAACTAGTGGTTTTAGATACGCAGTATTTT | CSAQLVVLDTQYF
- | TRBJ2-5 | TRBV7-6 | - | TGTGCCAGCAGCTTAATAACTGAGACCCAGTACTTC | CASSLITETQYF
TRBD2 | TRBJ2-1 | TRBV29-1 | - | TGCAGCGTCCTATATAGACTAGCGGGAGGAGTTTTAGATGAGCAGTTCTTC | CSVLYRLAGGVLDEQFF
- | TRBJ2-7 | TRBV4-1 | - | TGCGCCAGCAGCCAAGAAGGAAGCGGCCCCGTTTACGAGCAGTACTTC | CASSQEGSGPVYEQYF
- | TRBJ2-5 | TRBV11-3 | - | TGTGCCAGCAGCTTGAGTTTCGGGGGAGAGCCCCAGTACTTC | CASSLSFGGEPQYF
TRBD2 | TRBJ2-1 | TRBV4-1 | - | TGCGCCAGCAGCCAAGAGGGCCAGCGGGACTACAATGAGCAGTTCTTC | CASSQEGQRDYNEQFF
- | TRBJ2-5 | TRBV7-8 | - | TGTGCCAGCAGCGGGGACATCCGATGGACCCAGTACTTC | CASSGDIRWTQYF
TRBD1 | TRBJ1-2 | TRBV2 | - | TGTGCCAGCAGATCCACAGGGGTGCCGGATGGCTACACCTTC | CASRSTGVPDGYTF
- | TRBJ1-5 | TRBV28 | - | TGTGCCAGCAGGGTCCTCCGTCTCAATCAGCCCCAGCATTTT | CASRVLRLNQPQHF
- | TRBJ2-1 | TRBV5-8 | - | TGTGCCAGCAGCCTAGGGAGGCTACCTTCCTACAATGAGCAGTTCTTC | CASSLGRLPSYNEQFF
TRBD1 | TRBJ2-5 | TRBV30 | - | TGTGCCTGGAGTGTTTTAGACAGGGGTCGAGAGACCCAGTACTTC | CAWSVLDRGRETQYF
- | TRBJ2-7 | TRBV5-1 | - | TGCGCCAGCAGCTTGGACTTCTACGAGCAGTACTTC | CASSLDFYEQYF
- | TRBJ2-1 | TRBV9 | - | TGTGCCAGCAGTGAAGGACAGAACAATGAGCAGTTCTTC | CASSEGQNNEQFF
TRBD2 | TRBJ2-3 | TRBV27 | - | TGTGCCAGCAGTTTACAACTTCCTAGCGGCCCTGGCACAGATACGCAGTATTTT | CASSLQLPSGPGTDTQYF
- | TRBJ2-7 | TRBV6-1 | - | TGTGCCCTCCAGGAATTCTCCTACGAGCAGTACTTC | CALQEFSYEQYF
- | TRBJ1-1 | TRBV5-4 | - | TGTGCCAGCAGCTTGGCGGGCCTTGAAGCTTTCTTT | CASSLAGLEAFF
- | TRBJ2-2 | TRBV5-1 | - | TGCGCCAGCAGCTTTGGGGGTCTCGCCGGGGAGCTGTTTTTT | CASSFGGLAGELFF
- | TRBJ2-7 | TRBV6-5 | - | TGTGCCAGCAGTGCTAAGCCGGACCCCTACGAGCAGTACTTC | CASSAKPDPYEQYF
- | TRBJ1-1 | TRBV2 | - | TGTGCCAGCAGAGGTCTGCTTCTGAACACTGAAGCTTTCTTT | CASRGLLLNTEAFF
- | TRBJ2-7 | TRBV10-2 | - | TGCGCCAGCACCGGACTCGGCGAGCAGTACTTC | CASTGLGEQYF